A single sample is the source of the 13 T cell receptor beta chains below, sequenced in a study of T-cell memory formation after mild COVID-19 (dated by TCRdb to the early 2020s). Libraries came from 5' RACE. The sequencer listed for this sample is Illumina NovaSeq 6000. The public reads were quality trimmed at Q25 with fastp and then assembled into clones with MiXCR by TCRdb, keeping productive beta chains. One record per CDR3 amino acid sequence lists the most common genes and DNA. The sample records over 400,000 distinct CDR3 sequences, more than 20% of which are singletons. The ten largest clones take up around 12% of the sample. Sequenced: PBMCs or a T cell subset sorted from them (not recorded which). These receptors were obtained from an adult woman who had mild COVID-19 (a few samples of this study predate the infection). The sample titles of this study are shuffled in the database, so cell type and time point are left out; the donor was told from shared clones.

This clonotype was seen a few times. The genes are TRBV12-3 or TRBV12-4 and TRBJ1-1; a weak D match, TRBD1 (6 bases). V was pared by 4 bases and J by 7 bases, with 13 bases between. The length of the CDR3 is 13 residues. CDR3 sequence reads: CASSSQGFGEAFF. For the CDR3, the DNA is TGTGCCAGCAGTTCTCAGGGGTTTGGTGAAGCTTTCTTT.

This chain links TRBV20-1 with TRBJ2-7; the match to TRBD2 covers 9 bases. This CDR3 contains 16 residues. V was clipped by 3 bases and J by 4 bases; unmatched bases: 13. Germline values: CDR1 DFQATT, CDR2 SNEGSKA (reference sequence). CDR3 sequence: CSARKTFLTSGYEQYF. The CDR3 DNA follows: TGCAGTGCTAGGAAGACTTTCCTGACTAGCGGATACGAGCAGTACTTC.

In its sample, this clonotype was seen once. The chain links TRBV7-9 to TRBJ1-1; D possibly corresponds to TRBD1 (5 bases). This CDR3 comprises 13 residues. Trimming removed 5 bases from V and 8 bases from J, with 15 bases in between. Germline values: CDR1 SEHNR, CDR2 FQNEAQ (reference sequence). CDR3 bases: TGTGCCAGCAGCACCGGACGGGGGGAAGAAGCTTTCTTT. This translates into CASSTGRGEEAFF.

This sequence joins TRBV7-2 and TRBJ2-5; D is unclear. Germline lookup yields CDR1 SGHTA and CDR2 FQGNSA. The CDR3 runs 13 residues. V was cut by 7 bases and J by 4 bases, with 13 bases left in between. The CDR3 is CASTLGPIETQYF. CDR3 nucleotides: TGTGCCAGCACCCTCGGGCCAATAGAGACCCAGTACTTC.

This clonotype was seen more than once but under ten times. This chain links TRBV7-3 with TRBJ2-2; 8 bases are a match to TRBD2. Trimming at V came to 4 bases and at J to 5 bases, leaving 12 bases not matched to a gene. Germline V gene lookup returns CDR1 SGHTA and CDR2 FQGTGA. The CDR3 has 17 residues. The CDR3 DNA reads TGTGCCAGCAGCTCCACACCGAGCGGGGGTGCGACCGGGGAGCTGTTTTTT. It translates to CASSSTPSGGATGELFF.

The V call is TRBV10-3, the J call TRBJ2-7; maybe TRBD2 (5 bases). The germline V and J ends were trimmed by 4 bases and 1 base, with 8 bases remaining between them. Looked up from germline, CDR1 is ENHRY and CDR2 is SYGVKD. There are 13 residues in the CDR3. This CDR3 reads CAISAGSSYEQYF. The DNA of the CDR3 is TGTGCCATCAGTGCTGGGAGTTCCTACGAGCAGTACTTC.

The genes are TRBV25-1 and TRBJ2-5; a weak D match, TRBD1 (5 bases). V lost 3 bases, J lost 2 bases, and 13 bases lay in between. Per the germline V gene, CDR1 is MGHDK and CDR2 is SYGVNS. This CDR3 spans 15 amino acids. The CDR3 here is CASSDPRTPQETQYF. CDR3 nucleotide sequence: TGTGCCAGCAGTGACCCGAGGACACCGCAAGAGACCCAGTACTTC.

This clonotype has just a few counts. CDR3 amino acids: CAWKGSGTAYEQYF. The CDR3 region has the DNA TGTGCCTGGAAGGGGTCAGGGACGGCCTACGAGCAGTACTTC. This chain connects TRBV30 to TRBJ2-7; D could derive from TRBD1 or TRBD2 (5 bases each). V lost 4 bases to trimming and J lost 2 bases, with 15 bases between them. Germline V gene sequence: CDR1 GTSNPN, CDR2 SVGIG (reference sequence). CDR3 length: 14 residues.

This clonotype has only a few counts. The chain joins TRBV12-3 or TRBV12-4 to TRBJ1-5; 7 nucleotides match TRBD1. With 6 bases clipped from V and 2 bases from J, the junction kept 16 bases outside the gene matches. This CDR3 region has 18 residues. The CDR3 spells CASRGGQAVTSGNQPQHF. The DNA for the CDR3 is TGTGCCAGCAGAGGCGGACAGGCGGTCACAAGTGGCAATCAGCCCCAGCATTTT.

This clonotype has just a few counts. J is TRBJ2-1 and V is TRBV4-1; D not resolved. Trimming left V 4 bases short and J 8 bases short, with 15 bases between. Germline V gene data show CDR1 as MGHRA and CDR2 as YSYEKL. There are 14 residues in the CDR3. The CDR3 region is CASSRLGPSDEQFF. The DNA for the CDR3 is TGCGCCAGCAGCCGCCTAGGTCCGAGCGATGAGCAGTTCTTC.

The rearrangement uses TRBV4-1 and TRBJ1-1; maybe TRBD1 (6 bases). Germline V gene data show CDR1 as MGHRA and CDR2 as YSYEKL. This CDR3 has 16 residues. Trimming took off 2 bases at V and 4 bases at J, with 17 bases between the two ends. In DNA, the CDR3 is TGCGCCAGCAGCCAACTCGGCAGGGGATCAGGCACTGAAGCTTTCTTT. Its translation is CASSQLGRGSGTEAFF.

The V and J genes are TRBV29-1 and TRBJ1-1, with D tentatively TRBD1 (6 bases). In germline, CDR1 is SQVTM, CDR2 ANQGSEA. The CDR3 runs to 12 residues. The ends were cut back, 6 bases at V and 7 bases at J, with 15 bases in the middle. This CDR3 is CSVAGTWGEAFF. CDR3 nucleotide sequence: TGCAGCGTGGCCGGGACATGGGGTGAAGCTTTCTTT.

V is TRBV29-1 and J is TRBJ1-1; D remains ambiguous. This CDR3 region has 12 residues. V lost 6 bases and J 0 bases, leaving 8 bases between the germline ends. CDR1 is SQVTM, CDR2 ANQGSEA, per germline. In nucleotides, the CDR3 is TGCAGCGTGGAAATAGTGAACACTGAAGCTTTCTTT. As protein: CSVEIVNTEAFF.